This paragraph reports one T cell receptor beta chain. Its antigen is currently unknown. The read halts 3 residues ahead of the CDR3 end, with the missing end drawn from the germline J gene. The data were obtained in a study of T cell clonality in common variable immunodeficiency. Study outcomes and limitations: Reportedly, TCR beta sequences from common variable immunodeficiency showed fewer deletions and N-nucleotide insertions.

Clones were sequenced by immunoSEQ multiplex PCR, and TCRdb holds only the in-frame ones, with some missing. The repertoire consists of around 30,000 clones, none detected only once. The V end lost 5 bases, the J end lost 7 bases, and 21 bases lay between the germline ends. The CDR3 has 15 residues. Germline loops: CDR1 DFQATT, CDR2 SNEGSKA (reference sequence). The source is a human donor with common variable immunodeficiency. Sequencing was done on a sample of peripheral blood mononuclear cells. The chain is built from TRBV20-1 and TRBJ2-1; a possible D gene is TRBD2 (6 bases). The DNA read from the CDR3 is TGCAGTGCTCTTTCCCCCGGGGGAGCGGTGAATGAG. It translates to CSALSPGGAVNE. The whole CDR3 protein is CSALSPGGAVNEQFF.